This TCR beta chain was recovered during a study of CD8+ T cells in alopecia areata. On this clone: Antigen: not known.

RNA, once extracted, was reverse transcribed into cDNA for use as the sequencing template. Method: immunoSEQ multiplex PCR; TCRdb's copy keeps in-frame clones and lacks some. The data show roughly 220,000 clones, with roughly three fifths seen just once and roughly 1.2% held by the top ten. General study findings and limits: Tofacitinib produced a significant decrease in scalp clonality and in expanded CD8+ clones among the top 100. Scalp and blood retained many expanded lesional clones during tofacitinib.

The CDR3 has 18 residues. V lost 2 bases to trimming and J lost 7 bases; unmatched junction nucleotides: 19. CDR1 MGHRA and CDR2 YSYEKL come from the germline V gene. Treatment of the sample: oral pan-JAK inhibitor, 5-10 mg twice daily. PBMCs yielded sorted CD4+ and CD8+ T cells. The chain combines TRBV4-1 with TRBJ1-2; TRBD1 agrees at 7 bases. The source material was CD4+ T cells sorted from blood, sampled at roughly week 45, from a patient treated with tofacitinib. This TCR derives from a human donor with alopecia areata. The CDR3 sequence is CASSQLPPDRVVFGGYTF. In DNA form, the CDR3 reads TGCGCCAGCAGCCAACTCCCTCCCGACAGGGTGGTCTTTGGTGGCTACACCTTC.